One and the same sample provided the 14 T cell receptor beta chains below, sequenced in a study of T-cell memory formation after mild COVID-19. TCRdb independently ran MiXCR on the 5' RACE reads; one entry per CDR3 protein. This table has some 210,000 distinct CDR3 sequences, 15% to 20% appearing once. The sequenced material came from PBMCs or a T cell subset sorted from them (not recorded which). These receptors were obtained from an adult woman who had mild COVID-19 (a few samples of this study predate the infection). Cell type and time point are not known.

The chain recombines TRBV10-3 with TRBJ2-3; D is ambiguous. The V gene lost 3 bases and the J gene lost 3 bases, with 4 bases spanning the gap. Germline CDR1 is ENHRY and CDR2 is SYGVKD. The CDR3 sequence is 12 residues long. The CDR3 region is CAISEPTDTQYF. For the CDR3, the DNA is TGTGCCATCAGTGAACCGACAGATACGCAGTATTTT.

This clonotype has at least ten counts. V is TRBV7-2 and J is TRBJ1-4, with TRBD1 as a possible D gene (5 bases). CDR1 SGHTA and CDR2 FQGNSA come from the germline V gene. The CDR3 is 16 amino acids. V lost 4 bases, J lost 1 base, and 13 bases lay in between. CDR3 DNA: TGTGCCAGCAGCTGGAGCTCGGGGGGAACTAATGAAAAACTGTTTTTT. Translating it yields CASSWSSGGTNEKLFF.

This clonotype occurred many times. The chain couples TRBV6-5 to TRBJ1-1; D gene uncertain. The CDR3 has 16 amino acids. Germline values: CDR1 MNHEY, CDR2 SVGAGI. V was shortened by 7 bases and J by 2 bases, with 20 bases between the two germline ends. This CDR3 reads CASTLIAGALNTEAFF. The CDR3 DNA sequence: TGTGCCAGCACCTTAATCGCAGGTGCTTTAAACACTGAAGCTTTCTTT.

CDR3 region: CASGLGTVNTEAFF. The CDR3 coding sequence is TGTGCTAGTGGTTTGGGGACAGTGAACACTGAAGCTTTCTTT. The chain is built from TRBV12-5 and TRBJ1-1, with D perhaps TRBD1 (6 bases). Germline loops: CDR1 LGHNT, CDR2 FRNRAP. The ends were cut back, 1 base at V and 0 bases at J, with 6 bases in the middle. The CDR3 is made up of 14 amino acids.

The chain recombines TRBV20-1 with TRBJ2-1; 7 bases are shared with TRBD2. Germline-derived CDR1 and CDR2 are DFQATT and SNEGSKA (reference sequence). V gave up 3 bases and J gave up 4 bases; unmatched junction bases: 15. CDR3 size: 17 residues. The CDR3 DNA reads TGCAGTGCTAGGGACGTCCGGAGGGCTAGCGGTTACAATGAGCAGTTCTTC. Its translation is CSARDVRRASGYNEQFF.

The chain recombines TRBV20-1 with TRBJ2-2, with 10 positions matching TRBD1. This CDR3 region has 15 residues. The V segment lost 1 base and the J segment 3 bases; nucleotides outside the gene matches: 2. Germline V gene data show CDR1 as DFQATT and CDR2 as SNEGSKA (reference sequence). The chain's CDR3 is CSARAGQGYTGELFF. CDR3 DNA sequence: TGCAGTGCTAGAGCGGGACAGGGGTACACCGGGGAGCTGTTTTTT.

This clonotype has more than one count but fewer than ten. J is TRBJ2-7 and V is TRBV10-3, with D uncertain. There are 12 residues in the CDR3. V dropped 3 bases and J dropped 2 bases, with 5 bases sitting between them. Germline V lookup: CDR1 ENHRY, CDR2 SYGVKD. Written as DNA, the CDR3 is TGTGCCATCAGTGACGAGGCCTACGAGCAGTACTTC. Amino acids: CAISDEAYEQYF.

The chain joins TRBV7-6 to TRBJ2-6, with D possibly called TRBD1 or TRBD2 (5 bases each). The CDR3 has 16 residues. CDR1 is SGHVS and CDR2 is FNYEAQ in the germline V gene. Trimming took 4 bases from V and 2 from J, leaving 12 bases between them. DNA for the CDR3: TGTGCCAGCAGCTCCCTCGGGGCCACTGGGGCCAACGTCCTGACTTTC. This gives the protein CASSSLGATGANVLTF.

This clonotype was counted between two and nine times. The J gene is TRBJ2-7, the V gene TRBV12-3 or TRBV12-4; 7 positions match TRBD1. Germline trimming cut 6 bases from V and 0 bases from J; bases unmatched to any gene: 5. The CDR3 sequence is 14 residues long. The DNA of the CDR3 is TGTGCCAGCAGGGGACAGTTTAGCTCCTACGAGCAGTACTTC. Translation: CASRGQFSSYEQYF.

J is TRBJ2-5 and V is TRBV28, with D possibly matching TRBD1 (6 bases). The CDR3 is 15 amino acids. The V and J ends lost 7 bases and 2 bases respectively, with 17 bases between them. Germline-derived CDR1 and CDR2 are MDHEN and SYDVKM. This CDR3 reads CASTPGHPGQETQYF. CDR3 DNA: TGTGCCAGCACCCCGGGACATCCAGGTCAAGAGACCCAGTACTTC.

The chain combines TRBV6-1 with TRBJ2-2; D perhaps matches TRBD2 (6 bases). Trimming removed 8 bases from V and 4 bases from J, with 14 bases in between. Per the germline V gene, CDR1 is MNHNS and CDR2 is SASEGT. The CDR3 spans 14 residues. The CDR3 here is CASRNAGITGELFF. The CDR3 DNA sequence: TGTGCCAGCCGTAATGCGGGGATCACCGGGGAGCTGTTTTTT.

The V call is TRBV7-2, the J call TRBJ2-1; 10 bases are a match to TRBD2. V lost 4 bases to trimming and J lost 1 base; unmatched junction nucleotides: 1. The CDR3 extends over 15 amino acids. Looked up from germline, CDR1 is SGHTA and CDR2 is FQGNSA. CDR3 residues: CASSWTSGSYNEQFF. The CDR3 DNA sequence: TGTGCCAGCAGCTGGACTAGCGGATCCTACAATGAGCAGTTCTTC.

This clonotype occurred a few times. The junction departs from germline at one end; a sequencing error may be responsible. The V gene is TRBV4-2, the J gene TRBJ1-4; no firm D call. CDR3 length: 15 amino acids. Germline values: CDR1 LGHNA, CDR2 YNFKEQ. CDR3 sequence (DNA): TGTGCCAGCAGCCAAGATCGGTCGTCGGACGGGCGCTCGGTTTTT. This gives the protein CASSQDRSSDGRSVF.

This clonotype turned up a few times. The CDR3 is CASRTAYEQYF. CDR3 sequence (DNA): TGTGCCAGCCGCACGGCCTACGAGCAGTACTTC. The chain employs TRBV28 and TRBJ2-7; D unclear. Germline CDR1 MDHEN, CDR2 SYDVKM. V was clipped by 8 bases and J by 2 bases, with 7 bases between them. The CDR3 is 11 amino acids. The full variable domain, rest sourced from reference TRBV28 and TRBJ2-7, is DVKVTQSSRYLVKRTGEKVFLECVQDMDHENMFWYRQDPGLGLRLIYFSYDVKMKEKGDIPEGYSVSREKKERFSLILESASTNQTSMYLCASRTAYEQYFGPGTRLTVT.